The present T cell receptor beta chain was sequenced within a study of blood T cell repertoires in COVID-19. TCRdb's copy holds only in-frame clones and misses some; the assay was immunoSEQ multiplex PCR. This table has approximately 260,000 clones, approximately 87% appearing once. CDR1 is MNHEY, CDR2 SVGAGI, per germline. The V gene end was trimmed by 7 bases and the J gene end by 5 bases; junction bases not matched to a gene: 10. There are 15 residues in the CDR3. The sequence derives from a man aged 55 to 69 who had recovered from COVID-19. The sample was peripheral blood. The gene calls are TRBV6-5 and TRBJ2-1; 8 nucleotides match TRBD2. CDR3 protein: CASNPGGVRNNEQFF. As DNA, the CDR3 is TGTGCCAGCAATCCCGGGGGGGTCCGTAACAATGAGCAGTTCTTC.